This T cell receptor (beta chain) was documented in a study of blood T cell repertoires in COVID-19. Study-level information: The samples span acute and convalescent COVID-19 from the United States, Italy and Spain.

Per the germline V gene, CDR1 is SNHLY and CDR2 is FYNNEI. V was shortened by 1 base and J by 8 bases, with 12 bases between the two germline ends. The CDR3 has 15 residues. Authors' processing steps: Nucleated cell counts were estimated from reference gene primer amplification. Data came from immunoSEQ multiplex PCR; TCRdb stores just in-frame clones and leaves some out. Clonal size and the V and J genes are those of that table, whereas D and trimming came from the DNA. The sample has under 350,000 clones; roughly 91% are singletons. This clone turned up a few times. The chain carries TRBV2 and TRBJ1-6; TRBD1 is a possible D gene (5 bases). The sequence derives from a man between 35 and 55 years old with acute or convalescent COVID-19. Sequenced material: peripheral blood. CDR3 loop: CASSEEGQVYSPLHF. The CDR3 region has the DNA TGTGCCAGCAGTGAAGAAGGACAAGTTTATTCACCCCTCCACTTT.